This T cell receptor beta chain is drawn from a study of blood T cells in healthy people across ages. Alongside a J-beta primer mix, a sample-barcoded 5' primer served in a second PCR lasting roughly 6 to 11 cycles. MiXCR, run by TCRdb on the 5' RACE reads, gives a single entry per CDR3 protein. This table holds about 570,000 distinct CDR3 sequences, about 26% found once. Comments on this clonotype: Its antigen is undetermined.

Study-wide results and caveats: Reliance upon unsorted PBMCs precluded definitive naive versus antigen-experienced comparison. It was found that TCR beta diversity correlated strongly with the percentage of naive T cells. The fall in TCR beta diversity per million T cells was roughly linear with age. Diversity was higher, and naive CD4+ cells more numerous, in long-lived donors than in aged donors.

The germline gives CDR1 SSHAT, CDR2 FNYEAQ (reference sequence). Trimming shortened V by 5 bases and J by 7 bases, and 14 bases separated the two germline ends. The CDR3 extends over 13 amino acids. This chain joins TRBV7-7 and TRBJ1-2, with D perhaps matching TRBD1 (5 bases). The TCR originated in a woman aged 70-85 years in good health. The source material was blood. The CDR3 DNA reads as TGTGCCAGCAGCCCAGTAGGGGAAATTGGCTACACCTTC. This translates into CASSPVGEIGYTF.